The source of this T cell receptor beta chain is a study of T cell clonotyping in hematopoietic cell transplantation. Indicated time point: recipient sample about 28 days before transplant, after cytoreduction. Profiling relied on immunoSEQ multiplex PCR, and the TCRdb table lists in-frame clones only, not all of them. The table lists 65,000 to 80,000 clones, about 96% of them singletons. CDR1 KGHSH and CDR2 LQKENI come from the germline V gene. The CDR3 sequence is 13 residues long. V trimming: 3 bases; J trimming: 6 bases; junction bases outside the gene matches: 4. The receptor was derived from a woman aged 50 to 60 with acute myeloid leukemia. Some clones in this sample may be carry-over from other donors' samples. J is TRBJ1-1 and V is TRBV18, with 7 bases identical to TRBD1. The starting material was peripheral blood mononuclear cells, obtained before stem cell transplant. CDR3 DNA sequence: TGTGCCAGCTCACCTGGGACAGTCCCTGAAGCTTTCTTT. This codes for CASSPGTVPEAFF.